The clone carrying this TCR beta chain was detected once. Antigen specificity is unknown. The data originate from a study of cytomegalovirus exposure and HLA in healthy donors. Broader study findings: Cytomegalovirus-associated status was assigned to approximately 160 TCR beta chains.

Primers: 60 Vbeta forward and 13 Jbeta reverse. Only in-frame clones appear in the TCRdb table, and some are missing; sequencing was by immunoSEQ multiplex PCR. Here the sample spans some 140,000 clones, around 83% being singletons. Trimming stripped 6 bases from V and 2 bases from J, with 10 bases between. The CDR3 has 13 residues. Germline V gives CDR1 SEHNR, CDR2 FQNEAQ (reference sequence). This receptor was taken from a male donor in good health and CMV-seropositive. Sequencing was done on a sample of PBMCs. V is TRBV7-9 and J is TRBJ2-5; D not resolved. The CDR3 DNA reads TGTGCCAGCAGGGGCGCGTGGCAAGAGACCCAGTACTTC. Its protein is CASRGAWQETQYF.